In its sample, the clone carrying this TCR beta chain was seen once. Under the authors' procedure: Amplifying reference gene primers gave estimates of nucleated cell counts. Method: immunoSEQ multiplex PCR; TCRdb's copy keeps in-frame clones and lacks some. Clone size and V and J calls were adopted from that table, with D and trimming inferred from the DNA. The sample consists of 250,000 to 300,000 clones, just over 90% of them appearing once. The junction had 9 bases not matched to a gene; V was cut back by 11 bases and J by 7 bases. Looked up from germline, CDR1 is MNHEY and CDR2 is SVGAGI. This CDR3 is built from 14 residues. This sample is drawn from a study of blood T cell repertoires in COVID-19. As for the study in general: Nucleic acid was either cDNA or gDNA, and it came from T cells, B-cell-depleted T cells, or PBMCs.

The V and J genes are TRBV6-5 and TRBJ2-2; 11 nucleotides align to TRBD1. Sample: peripheral blood. The receptor was isolated from a young woman with COVID-19, enrolled during active disease. CDR3 amino acids: CAARDRGVDGELFF. The CDR3 DNA is TGTGCCGCCAGGGACAGGGGGGTGGACGGGGAGCTGTTTTTT.